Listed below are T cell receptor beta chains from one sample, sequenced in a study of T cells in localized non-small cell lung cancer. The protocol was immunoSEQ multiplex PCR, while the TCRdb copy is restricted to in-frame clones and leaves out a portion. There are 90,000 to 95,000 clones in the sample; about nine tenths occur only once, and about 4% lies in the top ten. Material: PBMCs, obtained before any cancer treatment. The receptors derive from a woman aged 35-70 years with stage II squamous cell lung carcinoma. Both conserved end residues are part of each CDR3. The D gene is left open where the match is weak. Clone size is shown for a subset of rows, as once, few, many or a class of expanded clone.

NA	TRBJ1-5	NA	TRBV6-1	TGTGCCAGCGTCGCAGGCAATCAGCCCCAGCATTTT	CASVAGNQPQHF
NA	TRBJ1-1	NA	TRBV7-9	TGTGCCAGCAGCTTAATTGAGGGGGTGTCCTACATGAACACTGAAGCTTTCTTT	CASSLIEGVSYMNTEAFF
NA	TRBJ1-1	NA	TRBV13	TGTGCCAGCAGCCACAGGGAGTCCACTGAAGCTTTCTTT	CASSHRESTEAFF
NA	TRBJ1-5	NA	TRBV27	TGTGCCAGCAGTTTACAAGGGTTAGGCAATCAGCCCCAGCATTTT	CASSLQGLGNQPQHF
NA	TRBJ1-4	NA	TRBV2	TGTGCCAGCACTTCTGCCGCAGGGAAGGAGGAAAAACTGTTTTTT	CASTSAAGKEEKLFF
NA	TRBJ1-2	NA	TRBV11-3	TGTGCCAGCAGCCCCTCGGGCGGTAGTAACTATGGCTACACCTTC	CASSPSGGSNYGYTF
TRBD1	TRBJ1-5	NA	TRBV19	TGTGCCAGTAGTATAGGCAGGGGGCCGAATAGCAATCAGCCCCAGCATTTT	CASSIGRGPNSNQPQHF
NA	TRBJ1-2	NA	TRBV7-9	TGTGCCAGCAAAGGGCGGGGGGATGGCTACACCTTC	CASKGRGDGYTF
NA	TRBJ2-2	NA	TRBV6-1	TGTGCCAGCAGTGAGGGGCCCCGAGGCACCGGGGAGCTGTTTTTT	CASSEGPRGTGELFF
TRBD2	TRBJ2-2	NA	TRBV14	TGTGCCAGCAGCCAGATGACTAGCGGGAGATACCACACCGGGGAGCTGTTTTTT	CASSQMTSGRYHTGELFF
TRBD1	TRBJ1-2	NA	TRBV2	TGTGCCAGCAGTTCCTATGACAGGGCGGGAGGCTACACCTTC	CASSSYDRAGGYTF
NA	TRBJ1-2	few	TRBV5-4	TGTGCCAGCAGCCCCCTCGGGGATTATAGCTACACCTTC	CASSPLGDYSYTF
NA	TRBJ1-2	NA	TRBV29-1	TGCAGCGTTGGGGCAGGGGTGGAGGGCTACACCTTC	CSVGAGVEGYTF
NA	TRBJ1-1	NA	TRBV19	TGTGCCAGTAGTATGGACCGGCTCTCGAACACTGAAGCTTTCTTT	CASSMDRLSNTEAFF
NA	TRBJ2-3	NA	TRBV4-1	TGCGCCAGCAGCCAAGCGGGAGCTCCGGGACGGGATACGCAGTATTTT	CASSQAGAPGRDTQYF
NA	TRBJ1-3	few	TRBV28	TGTGCCAGCAGCCTACGACGGAGCGGAGCACGTTCTGGAAACACCATATATTTT	CASSLRRSGARSGNTIYF
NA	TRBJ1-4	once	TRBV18	TGTGCCAGCTCACCACCGTTGTCAGGGAAGAATGAAAAACTGTTTTTT	CASSPPLSGKNEKLFF
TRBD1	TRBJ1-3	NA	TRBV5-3	TGTGCCAGAAGCTCAAGGACAGGAATAAACACCATATATTTT	CARSSRTGINTIYF
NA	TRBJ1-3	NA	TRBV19	TGTGCCAGTAGTAAGGTCCGGACAGCCTCTGGAAACACCATATATTTT	CASSKVRTASGNTIYF
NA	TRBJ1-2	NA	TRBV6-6	TGTGCCAGCAGTAATAAAGCCTCGGTCGATGGCTACACCTTC	CASSNKASVDGYTF
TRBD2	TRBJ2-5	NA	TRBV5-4	TGTGCCAGCAGCGAAGGGACTAGCTCAAAAGAGACCCAGTACTTC	CASSEGTSSKETQYF
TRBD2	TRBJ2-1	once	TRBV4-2	TGTGCCAGCAGCCAGGATAGCGGGGGGGCCTATGAGCAGTTCTTC	CASSQDSGGAYEQFF
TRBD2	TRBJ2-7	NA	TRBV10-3	TGTGCCATCAGTACCGCCGGGACTAGCGGGAGTGTAGAGCAGTACTTC	CAISTAGTSGSVEQYF
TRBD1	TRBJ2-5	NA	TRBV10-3	TGTGCCATCAGGACCGGGACAGCACAAGAGACCCAGTACTTC	CAIRTGTAQETQYF
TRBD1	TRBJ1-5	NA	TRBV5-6	TGTGCCAGCAGCTCCCTGTCCCGGGACAGGGGAGGTCAGCCCCAGCATTTT	CASSSLSRDRGGQPQHF
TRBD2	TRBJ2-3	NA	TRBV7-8	TGTGCCAGCAGCACGGGACTAGCCAGCACAGATACGCAGTATTTT	CASSTGLASTDTQYF
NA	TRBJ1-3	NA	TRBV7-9	TGTGCCAGCAGCTCTCGGGAAGACCTAGGCTTTGGAAACACCATATATTTT	CASSSREDLGFGNTIYF
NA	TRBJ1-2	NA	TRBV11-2	TGTGCCAGCAGCTTAGCGGGGAGGAGCTATGGCTACACCTTC	CASSLAGRSYGYTF
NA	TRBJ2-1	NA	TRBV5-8	TGTGCCAGCATCATGGGGCTTACTCTCAGCTCCTACAATGAGCAGTTCTTC	CASIMGLTLSSYNEQFF
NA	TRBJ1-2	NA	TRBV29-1	TGCAGCGTTGAAGGCCGACAGAATGACTATGGCTACACCTTC	CSVEGRQNDYGYTF
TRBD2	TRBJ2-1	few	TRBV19	TGTGCCAGTTGCCACACGGGGGGATTCAATGAGCAGTTCTTC	CASCHTGGFNEQFF
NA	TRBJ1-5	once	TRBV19	TGTGCCAGTAGTAACAGAGACAGATTTAATAGCAATCAGCCCCAGCATTTT	CASSNRDRFNSNQPQHF